Only one count was recorded for the clone carrying this T cell receptor beta chain. Antigen unknown. This record comes from a study of T-cell memory formation after mild COVID-19. Study outcomes and limitations: Whereas later expanders leaned CD4+, clones contracting day 15 to 85 showed a balanced CD4/CD8 makeup. Clones that contracted clustered mainly in CM and EM if CD4+ and in EMRA if CD8+.

CDR1 and CDR2 from the germline V gene are MNHEY and SVGAGI. The CDR3 is 12 residues long. The V gene lost 3 bases and the J gene lost 8 bases, with 8 bases spanning the gap. From 5'RACE with constant-segment primers came TCR alpha and TCR beta cDNA libraries that carried sample barcodes and UMIs. TCRdb reprocessed the 5' RACE reads with MiXCR, giving one entry per CDR3 protein. The table has about 400,000 distinct CDR3 sequences, more than 20% seen once. The chain joins TRBV6-5 to TRBJ2-1; the D is unclear. This sequence was found in an adult woman who had mild COVID-19 (a few samples of this study predate the infection). Cell type and time point are not known. Sample: PBMCs or a T cell subset sorted from them (not recorded which). Written as DNA, the CDR3 is TGTGCCAGCAGTTATTCATGGGATGAGCAGTTCTTC. Protein product: CASSYSWDEQFF.